This paragraph reports one TCR beta chain. The data derive from a study of PD-L1 blockade in urothelial cancer. Study summary: About 90% of the roughly 29 patients were men with bladder-origin urothelial cancer. Blood was subjected to analysis at 3 weeks (second dose) and 6 weeks following treatment start.

Synthetic TCR analog templates were spiked into all PCRs individually. Only in-frame clones appear in the TCRdb table, and some are missing; sequencing was by immunoSEQ multiplex PCR. The sample lists some 100,000 clones, over 80% occurring once. The CDR3 sequence is 16 residues long. The ends lost 4 bases at V and 0 bases at J; junction bases unmatched: 9. Germline CDR1 is SQVTM and CDR2 is ANQGSEA. Patients each gave 1 to 8 samples, pretreatment and on-treatment. The chain uses TRBV29-1 and TRBJ1-1, with 9 bases lining up with TRBD1. The clonotype comes from a woman at least 80 years old with urothelial cancer. Material: PBMCs, obtained around atezolizumab (anti-PD-L1) treatment. CDR3 in amino acids: CSVGRGTGMLNTEAFF. The CDR3 coding sequence is TGCAGCGTTGGAAGGGGGACAGGGATGTTGAACACTGAAGCTTTCTTT.